These 19 T cell receptor beta chains were all obtained from the same sample, sequenced in a study of T cell responses to AZD1222 COVID-19 vaccine. Sequencing used immunoSEQ multiplex PCR; TCRdb keeps in-frame clones, though not all of them. The sample lists approximately 200,000 clones; about nine tenths were seen once. Sequences were derived from peripheral blood, sampled 28 days after the second AZD1222 dose. These receptors originate from an adult who received the AZD1222 COVID-19 vaccine.

The chain couples TRBV2 to TRBJ2-3; D may be TRBD2 (5 bases). Deletions cut 4 bases from V and 2 bases from J, with 16 bases between. CDR1 and CDR2 from the germline V gene are SNHLY and FYNNEI. The CDR3 is 16 residues long. CDR3 loop: CASSGGPGRNTDTQYF. In DNA, the CDR3 is TGTGCCAGCAGTGGAGGGCCGGGTAGGAACACAGATACGCAGTATTTT.

The rearrangement links TRBV15 to TRBJ2-1; 13 bases match TRBD2. The CDR3 covers 16 residues. The J segment lost 6 bases and the V segment lost 6 bases, leaving 8 bases of the junction unmatched. Per the germline V gene, CDR1 is LNHNV and CDR2 is YYDKDF (reference sequence). The CDR3 region has the DNA TGTGCCACCAGACCCGAACTAGCGGGAGGGCGCAATGAGCAGTTCTTC. Translated, it gives CATRPELAGGRNEQFF. Full variable domain (missing parts from reference TRBV15 and TRBJ2-1): DAMVIQNPRYQVTQFGKPVTLSCSQTLNHNVMYWYQQKSSQAPKLLFHYYDKDFNNEADTPDNFQSRRPNTSFCFLDIRSPGLGDTAMYLCATRPELAGGRNEQFFGPGTRLTVL.

This clone is a singleton in its sample. The chain links TRBV5-3 to TRBJ2-7; TRBD2 matches 10 bases. TRBV5-3 is noted as an ORF with a role that remains uncertain. The CDR3 runs to 17 residues. The junction had 7 bases not matched to a gene; V was cut back by 0 bases and J by 1 base. For the CDR3, the DNA is TGTGCCAGAAGCTTGGAGGGTAGCGGGAGGTCGTCCTACGAGCAGTACTTC. It is translated as CARSLEGSGRSSYEQYF.

The chain is built from TRBV28 and TRBJ1-2; no clear D. Germline V lookup: CDR1 MDHEN, CDR2 SYDVKM. V was pared by 3 bases and J by 1 base, with 12 bases between. CDR3 length: 15 amino acids. The CDR3 protein is CASSLSQANNYGYTF. The CDR3 nucleotides read TGTGCCAGCAGTTTGTCGCAGGCGAATAACTATGGCTACACCTTC.

This chain joins TRBV7-9 and TRBJ2-7, with D possibly TRBD2 on 5 matching bases. V was clipped by 2 bases and J by 2 bases, with 19 bases between them. This CDR3 region has 17 residues. Germline-derived CDR1 and CDR2 are SEHNR and FQNEAQ (reference sequence). DNA for the CDR3: TGTGCCAGCAGCTTATTCATTCCGAGTGGGCGGGCCTACGAGCAGTACTTC. Protein: CASSLFIPSGRAYEQYF.

J is TRBJ1-1 and V is TRBV12-3 or TRBV12-4; D is ambiguous. The ends were cut back, 6 bases at V and 6 bases at J, with 8 bases in the middle. This CDR3 has 11 residues. The DNA for the CDR3 is TGTGCCAGCAGGAGGACGGCTGAAGCTTTCTTT. Translated: CASRRTAEAFF.

The chain uses TRBV5-6 and TRBJ1-1, with 9 bases identical to TRBD1. Germline V gene data show CDR1 as SGHDT and CDR2 as YYEEEE. The CDR3 is 15 amino acids. The V segment lost 4 bases and the J segment 7 bases; nucleotides outside the gene matches: 11. The chain's CDR3 is CASSAGDREYGEAFF. The CDR3 DNA reads TGTGCCAGCAGCGCGGGGGACAGGGAGTACGGTGAAGCTTTCTTT.

This chain joins TRBV3-1 (or the pseudogene TRBV3-2) and TRBJ1-4; D remains ambiguous. Germline V gene data show CDR1 as LGHDT and CDR2 as YNNKEL (reference sequence). V shed 3 bases and J shed 5 bases, with 16 bases lying between them. The CDR3 sequence is 16 residues long. The CDR3: CASSQDGSHPNEKLFF. The CDR3 nucleotides read TGTGCCAGCAGCCAGGACGGGTCGCATCCCAATGAAAAACTGTTTTTT.

The chain links TRBV30 to TRBJ2-3; 12 bases map to TRBD2. With V trimmed by 8 bases and J by 6 bases, 9 bases remained unmatched. CDR1 GTSNPN and CDR2 SVGIG come from the germline V gene (reference sequence). The CDR3 loop spans 14 amino acids. The chain's CDR3 is CARRLAGAGDTQYF. The CDR3 nucleotides read TGTGCCCGCCGACTAGCGGGAGCGGGCGATACGCAGTATTTT.

The chain links TRBV10-1 to TRBJ1-1; tentatively, D is TRBD1 (6 bases). CDR1 is WNHNN, CDR2 SYGVQD, per germline (reference sequence). This CDR3 has 14 residues. Trimming shortened V by 2 bases and J by 1 base, and 8 bases separated the two germline ends. CDR3 coding DNA: TGCGCCAGCAGTGAGGCAGGGGCGAACACTGAAGCTTTCTTT. Amino acid sequence: CASSEAGANTEAFF.

The genes are TRBV11-3 and TRBJ2-1; D is possibly TRBD2 (6 bases). The V end lost 3 bases, the J end lost 4 bases, and 16 bases lay between the germline ends. Germline V gives CDR1 SGHNT, CDR2 YENEEA. The CDR3 length is 16 residues. The CDR3 DNA reads as TGTGCCAGCAGCTTCTCCCAAGCAGGACTATACAATGAGCAGTTCTTC. Its protein is CASSFSQAGLYNEQFF.

The CDR3 reads CASSYSAGEAQPQHF. CDR3 in DNA: TGTGCCAGCAGTTACTCGGCAGGGGAAGCTCAGCCCCAGCATTTT. The chain joins TRBV6-6 to TRBJ1-5, with D tentatively TRBD1 (6 bases). This CDR3 contains 15 residues. Trimming left V 0 bases short and J 6 bases short, with 12 bases between. In germline, CDR1 is MNHNY, CDR2 SVGAGI (reference sequence).

The V call is TRBV30, the J call TRBJ1-2; the D gene is possibly TRBD1 (5 bases). This CDR3 spans 12 amino acids. The germline gives CDR1 GTSNPN, CDR2 SVGIG (reference sequence). The germline V and J ends were trimmed by 2 bases and 7 bases, with 11 bases remaining between them. The CDR3 nucleotides are TGTGCCTGGAGTCCAGGGACCCTTGGCTACACCTTC. Translation gives CAWSPGTLGYTF.

This sequence joins TRBV29-1 and TRBJ2-1, with unresolved D. V was pared by 2 bases and J by 10 bases, with 15 bases between. The V gene's germline CDR1 is SQVTM and CDR2 ANQGSEA. This CDR3 comprises 13 residues. The DNA for the CDR3 is TGCAGCGTTGAATCCCAGGCTCGGCCCGAGCAGTTCTTC. Residues: CSVESQARPEQFF.

A single count supports this clone. V and J are TRBV24-1 and TRBJ2-2; 7 nucleotides agree with TRBD1. This CDR3 region has 18 residues. Germline CDR1 KGHDR, CDR2 SFDVKD. The ends lost 5 bases at V and 0 bases at J; junction bases unmatched: 11. CDR3 nucleotides: TGTGCCACCAGTGTCTTCCCCGTGCAGGGGGCGAACACCGGGGAGCTGTTTTTT. Protein product: CATSVFPVQGANTGELFF.

This chain uses TRBV25-1 with TRBJ1-3, with 7 bases fitting TRBD1. Germline V lookup: CDR1 MGHDK, CDR2 SYGVNS. V shed 3 bases and J 8 bases; nucleotides not matched to a gene: 7. The CDR3 contains 14 residues. The chain's CDR3 is CASSDTGAGDTIYF. The DNA of the CDR3 is TGTGCCAGCAGTGATACAGGGGCGGGGGACACCATATATTTT.

The chain joins TRBV6-5 to TRBJ2-3; D unclear. The CDR3 has 14 amino acids. Per the germline V gene, CDR1 is MNHEY and CDR2 is SVGAGI. V shed 4 bases and J shed 0 bases, with 8 bases lying between them. The CDR3 DNA reads TGTGCCAGCAGTTTCGTCGCTAGCACAGATACGCAGTATTTT. This sequence encodes CASSFVASTDTQYF.

The chain employs TRBV6-4 and TRBJ2-1; D is perhaps TRBD1 (6 bases). Germline assignment: CDR1 MRHNA and CDR2 SNTAGT. V was cut by 6 bases and J by 2 bases, with 14 bases left in between. This CDR3 is 15 amino acids long. CDR3 sequence: CASSQRGDTYNEQFF. The CDR3 DNA reads as TGTGCCAGCAGCCAGAGAGGGGACACCTACAATGAGCAGTTCTTC.

The V call is TRBV10-3, the J call TRBJ2-1; TRBD1 aligns across 11 bases. With 5 bases clipped from V and 8 bases from J, the junction kept 5 bases outside the gene matches. Germline V CDR1 and CDR2: ENHRY, SYGVKD. This CDR3 has 14 amino acids. The CDR3 loop is CAISLGQGADEQFF. The CDR3 DNA reads TGTGCCATCAGTCTCGGACAGGGGGCAGATGAGCAGTTCTTC.